This record covers a single T cell receptor beta chain. Profiling relied on immunoSEQ multiplex PCR, and the TCRdb table lists in-frame clones only, not all of them. The repertoire includes roughly 42,000 clones, nearly 90% of them detected once, and approximately 2.9% sits in the top ten. The entry originates in a study of blood T cell repertoires in COVID-19. V was trimmed by 5 bases and J by 5 bases, leaving 18 bases between them. CDR3 length: 15 amino acids. Germline CDR1 and CDR2: SGHAT and FQDESV (reference sequence). Sequencing was carried out using peripheral blood. This sequence was found in a man aged 50-60 years with active COVID-19. The chain recombines TRBV11-1 with TRBJ2-5; maybe TRBD1 (5 bases). This CDR3 reads CASSRRPGFGETQYF. The CDR3 nucleotides are TGTGCCAGCAGCCGCCGGCCAGGGTTCGGTGAGACCCAGTACTTC.